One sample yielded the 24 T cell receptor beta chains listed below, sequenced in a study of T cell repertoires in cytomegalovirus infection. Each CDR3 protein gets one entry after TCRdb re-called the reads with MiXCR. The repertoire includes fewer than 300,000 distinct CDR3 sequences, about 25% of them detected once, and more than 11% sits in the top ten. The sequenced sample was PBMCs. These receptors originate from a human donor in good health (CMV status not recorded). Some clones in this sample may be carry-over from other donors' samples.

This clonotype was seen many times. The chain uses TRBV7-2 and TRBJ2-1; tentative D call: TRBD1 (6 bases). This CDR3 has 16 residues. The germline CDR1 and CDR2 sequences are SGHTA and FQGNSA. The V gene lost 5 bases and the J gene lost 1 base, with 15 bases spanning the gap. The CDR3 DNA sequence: TGTGCCAGCAGCCGGTCCTTAGGGACATCCTACAATGAGCAGTTCTTC. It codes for CASSRSLGTSYNEQFF.

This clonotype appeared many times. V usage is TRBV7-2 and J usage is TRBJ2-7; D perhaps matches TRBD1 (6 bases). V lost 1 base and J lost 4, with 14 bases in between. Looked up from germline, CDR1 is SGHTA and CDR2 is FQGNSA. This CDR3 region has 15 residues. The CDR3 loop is CASSLEQGRTYEQYF. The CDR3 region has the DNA TGTGCCAGCAGCTTAGAACAGGGCAGGACATACGAGCAGTACTTC.

Here the CDR3 DNA reads TGTGCCAGCAGCCGAGCGGGGAGCGCGGGACTCAATGAGCAGTTCTTC. Translating gives CASSRAGSAGLNEQFF. The chain carries TRBV7-2 and TRBJ2-1; 7 nucleotides match TRBD2. This CDR3 contains 16 residues. The V gene end was trimmed by 5 bases and the J gene end by 6 bases; junction bases not matched to a gene: 13. Germline V CDR1 and CDR2: SGHTA, FQGNSA.

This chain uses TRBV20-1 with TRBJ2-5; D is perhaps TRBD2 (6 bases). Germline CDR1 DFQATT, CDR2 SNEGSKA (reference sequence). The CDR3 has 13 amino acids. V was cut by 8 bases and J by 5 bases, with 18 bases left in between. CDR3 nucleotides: TGCAGTTCGACTCCCCTAGCGAGGGAGACCCAGTACTTC. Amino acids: CSSTPLARETQYF.

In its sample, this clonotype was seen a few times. The CDR3 sequence is CASRLRVDNEQFF. CDR3 bases: TGTGCCAGCAGGCTGCGGGTGGACAATGAGCAGTTCTTC. The genes are TRBV28 and TRBJ2-1, with a possible D match to TRBD2 (5 bases). The CDR3 has 13 amino acids. CDR1 is MDHEN and CDR2 is SYDVKM in the germline V gene. Trimming pared 6 bases from V and 5 bases from J, leaving 11 bases between.

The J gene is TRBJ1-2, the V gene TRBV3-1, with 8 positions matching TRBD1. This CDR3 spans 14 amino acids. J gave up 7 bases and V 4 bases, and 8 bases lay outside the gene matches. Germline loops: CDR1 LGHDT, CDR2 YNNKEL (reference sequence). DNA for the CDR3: TGTGCCAGCAGCCTCCTTGACAGGGGAGGTGGCTACACCTTC. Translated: CASSLLDRGGGYTF.

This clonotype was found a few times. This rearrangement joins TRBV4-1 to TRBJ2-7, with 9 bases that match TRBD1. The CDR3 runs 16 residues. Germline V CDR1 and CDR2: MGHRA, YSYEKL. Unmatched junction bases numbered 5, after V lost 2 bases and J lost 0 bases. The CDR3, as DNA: TGCGCCAGCAGCCAACAGGGACAGGGAAGCTCCTACGAGCAGTACTTC. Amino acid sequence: CASSQQGQGSSYEQYF.

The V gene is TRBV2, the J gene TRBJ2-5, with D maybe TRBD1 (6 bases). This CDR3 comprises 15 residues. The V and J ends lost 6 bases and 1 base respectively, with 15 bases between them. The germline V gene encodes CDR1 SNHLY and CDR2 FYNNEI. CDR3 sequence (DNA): TGTGCCAGCAGCAGACAGGTCGGGGCCCAAGAGACCCAGTACTTC. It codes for CASSRQVGAQETQYF. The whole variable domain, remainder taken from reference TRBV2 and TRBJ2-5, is EPEVTQTPSHQVTQMGQEVILRCVPISNHLYFYWYRQILGQKVEFLVSFYNNEISEKSEIFDDQFSVERPDGSNFTLKIRSTKLEDSAMYFCASSRQVGAQETQYFGPGTRLLVL.

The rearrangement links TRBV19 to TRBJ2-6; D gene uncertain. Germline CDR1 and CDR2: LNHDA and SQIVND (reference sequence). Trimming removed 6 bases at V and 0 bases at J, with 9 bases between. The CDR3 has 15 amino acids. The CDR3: CASRHRVSGANVLTF. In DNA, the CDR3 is TGTGCCAGTAGGCATCGGGTCTCTGGGGCCAACGTCCTGACTTTC.

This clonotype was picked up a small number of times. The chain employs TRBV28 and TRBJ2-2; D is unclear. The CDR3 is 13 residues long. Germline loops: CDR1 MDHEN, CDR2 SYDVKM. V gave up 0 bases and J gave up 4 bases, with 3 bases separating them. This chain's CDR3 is CASSLWGTGELFF. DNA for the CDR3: TGTGCCAGCAGTTTATGGGGCACCGGGGAGCTGTTTTTT.

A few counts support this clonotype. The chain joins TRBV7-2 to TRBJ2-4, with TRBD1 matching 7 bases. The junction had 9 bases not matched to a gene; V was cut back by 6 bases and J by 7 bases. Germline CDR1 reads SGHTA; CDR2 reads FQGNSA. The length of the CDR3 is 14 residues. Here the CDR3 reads CASRPTGATNIQYF. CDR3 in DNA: TGTGCCAGCAGACCAACAGGGGCGACGAACATTCAGTACTTC. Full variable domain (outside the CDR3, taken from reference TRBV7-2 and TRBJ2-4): GAGVSQSPSNKVTEKGKDVELRCDPISGHTALYWYRQSLGQGLEFLIYFQGNSAPDKSGLPSDRFSAERTGGSVSTLTIQRTQQEDSAVYLCASRPTGATNIQYFGAGTRLSVL.

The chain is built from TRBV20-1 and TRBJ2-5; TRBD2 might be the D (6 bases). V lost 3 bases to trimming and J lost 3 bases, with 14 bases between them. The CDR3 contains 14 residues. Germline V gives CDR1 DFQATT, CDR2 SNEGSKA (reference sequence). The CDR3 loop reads CSASVGGRKETQYF. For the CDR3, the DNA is TGCAGTGCTAGTGTCGGGGGAAGAAAAGAGACCCAGTACTTC.

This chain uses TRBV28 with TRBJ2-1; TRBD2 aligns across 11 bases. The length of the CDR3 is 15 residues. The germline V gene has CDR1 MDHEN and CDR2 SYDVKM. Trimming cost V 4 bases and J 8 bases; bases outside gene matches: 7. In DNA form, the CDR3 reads TGTGCCAGCAGTTACACTAGCGGGAGATTCTATGAGCAGTTCTTC. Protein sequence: CASSYTSGRFYEQFF.

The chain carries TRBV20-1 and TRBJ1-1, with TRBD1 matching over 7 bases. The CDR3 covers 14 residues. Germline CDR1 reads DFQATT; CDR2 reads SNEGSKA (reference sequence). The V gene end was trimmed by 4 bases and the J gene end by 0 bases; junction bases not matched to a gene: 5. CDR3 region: CSATTTGMNTEAFF. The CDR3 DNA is TGCAGTGCTACAACGACAGGGATGAACACTGAAGCTTTCTTT.

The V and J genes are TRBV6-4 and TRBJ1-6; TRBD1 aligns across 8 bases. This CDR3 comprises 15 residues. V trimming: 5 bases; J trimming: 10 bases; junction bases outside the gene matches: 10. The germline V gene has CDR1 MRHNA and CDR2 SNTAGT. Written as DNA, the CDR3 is TGTGCCAGCAGTAACTTCGGACAGGGTCGGTCACCCCTCCACTTT. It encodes CASSNFGQGRSPLHF.

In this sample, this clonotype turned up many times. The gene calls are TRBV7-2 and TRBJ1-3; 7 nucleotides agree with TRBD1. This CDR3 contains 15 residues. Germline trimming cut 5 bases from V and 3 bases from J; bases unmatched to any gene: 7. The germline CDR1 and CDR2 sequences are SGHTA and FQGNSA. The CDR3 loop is CASSRDSSSGNTIYF. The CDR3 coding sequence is TGTGCCAGCAGCCGGGACAGCAGTAGTGGAAACACCATATATTTT.

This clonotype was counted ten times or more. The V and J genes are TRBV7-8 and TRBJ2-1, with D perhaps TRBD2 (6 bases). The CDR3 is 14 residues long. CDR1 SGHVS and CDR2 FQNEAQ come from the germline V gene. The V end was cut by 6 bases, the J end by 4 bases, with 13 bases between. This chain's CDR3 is CASREGRNYNEQFF. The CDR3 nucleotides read TGTGCCAGCAGGGAGGGACGGAATTACAATGAGCAGTTCTTC.

CDR3 DNA sequence: TGTGCCAGCAGCTTGCTCGACAGACCCTACGAGCAGTACTTC. Translated: CASSLLDRPYEQYF. The chain combines TRBV5-6 with TRBJ2-7, with D possibly matching TRBD1 (5 bases). Germline CDR1 and CDR2: SGHDT and YYEEEE. The CDR3 is 14 amino acids. V lost 1 base and J lost 2, with 10 bases in between. The entire variable domain, with the rest obtained from reference TRBV5-6 and TRBJ2-7, is as follows: DAGVTQSPTHLIKTRGQQVTLRCSPKSGHDTVSWYQQALGQGPQFIFQYYEEEERQRGNFPDRFSGHQFPNYSSELNVNALLLGDSALYLCASSLLDRPYEQYFGPGTRLTVT.

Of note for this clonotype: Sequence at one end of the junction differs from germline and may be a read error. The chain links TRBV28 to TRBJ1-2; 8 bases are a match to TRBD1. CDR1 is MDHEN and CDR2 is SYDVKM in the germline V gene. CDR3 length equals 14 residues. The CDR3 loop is CASSIGQGVYGHTF. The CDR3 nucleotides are TGTGCCAGCAGCATCGGACAGGGCGTCTATGGCCACACCTTC.

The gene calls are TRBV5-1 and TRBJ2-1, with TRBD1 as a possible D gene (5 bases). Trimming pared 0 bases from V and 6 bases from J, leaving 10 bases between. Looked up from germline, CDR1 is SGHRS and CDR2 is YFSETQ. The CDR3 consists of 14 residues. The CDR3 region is CASSLEQGFNEQFF. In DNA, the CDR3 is TGCGCCAGCAGCTTGGAGCAGGGTTTCAATGAGCAGTTCTTC.

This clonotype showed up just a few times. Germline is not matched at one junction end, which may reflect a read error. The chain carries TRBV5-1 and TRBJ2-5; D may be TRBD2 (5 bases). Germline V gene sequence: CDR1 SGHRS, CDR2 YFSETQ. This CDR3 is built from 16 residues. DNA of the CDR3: TGCGCCAGCAGCTTGGACGTCGGACTCTCCCAAGGGACCCAGTACTTC. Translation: CASSLDVGLSQGTQYF.

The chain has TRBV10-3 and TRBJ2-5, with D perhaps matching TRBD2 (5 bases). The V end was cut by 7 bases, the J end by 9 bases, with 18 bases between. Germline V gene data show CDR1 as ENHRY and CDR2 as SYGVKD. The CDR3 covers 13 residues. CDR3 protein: CAITAVPRGAQYF. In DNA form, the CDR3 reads TGTGCCATCACGGCGGTCCCCCGGGGAGCCCAGTACTTC.

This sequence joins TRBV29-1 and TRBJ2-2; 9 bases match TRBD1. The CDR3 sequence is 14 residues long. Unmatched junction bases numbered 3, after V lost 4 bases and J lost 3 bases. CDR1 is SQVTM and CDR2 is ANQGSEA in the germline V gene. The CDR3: CSVGRDRDTGELFF. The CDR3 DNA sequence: TGCAGCGTTGGCCGGGACAGGGACACCGGGGAGCTGTTTTTT.

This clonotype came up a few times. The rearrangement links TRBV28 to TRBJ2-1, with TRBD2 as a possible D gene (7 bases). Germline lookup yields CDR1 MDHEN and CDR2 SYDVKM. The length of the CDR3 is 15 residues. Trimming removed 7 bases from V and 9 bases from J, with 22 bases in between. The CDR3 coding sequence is TGTGCCAGCATCGAACAGGGAGGGAGGTTCATTGAGCAGTTCTTC. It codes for CASIEQGGRFIEQFF.